This T cell receptor beta chain was sequenced in a study of T cell responses to AZD1222 COVID-19 vaccine (dated by TCRdb to the early 2020s). Broadly, across the study: Because spike-specific TCR depth and breadth did not differ between the two schedules, AZD1222 recipients who got a second dose at roughly 4 weeks were pooled with those who got a second dose at roughly 12 weeks. TCR sequencing was performed for about 250 trial participants, of whom around 200 were given two doses of AZD1222 and around 25 were given two doses of MenACWY control vaccine. Trial participants were enrolled by age into 18-55, 56-69 and 70-plus year subgroups, with roughly 160, 29 and 62 TCR-sequenced participants respectively. What the work shows at the level of the full study, not this receptor alone: The whole spike protein was spanned by vaccine-associated CD4 TCRs, and dominant responses were seen in regions 160-218 and 743-854. Reportedly, almost half of the unique spike-specific TCRs recognized epitopes lying outside the regions that are mutated in the B.1.351 and B.1.1.7 variants. Conclusions about previously exposed vaccinees were limited because only six AZD1222 recipients were SARS-CoV-2 seropositive at baseline. No day 14 peak-response samples were available, so repertoires were characterized only after the peak T cell response. The 56-69-year group was small, and its depth increase did not reach significance, likely because of low power. Participants were mostly white British and included more females than males, and it was suggested by the authors that clonal diversity may have been underestimated. After two AZD1222 doses, spike-specific TCR breadth and depth were significantly higher than at day 0 and than in MenACWY recipients.

V ends up 5 bases short and J 1 base short, with an unmatched junction base count of 5. From a lookup of the germline V gene, CDR1 and CDR2 are SGHRS and YFSETQ. CDR3 length: 14 amino acids, cysteine to phenylalanine. The only DNA kept is the CDR3, 42 bases in frame from the first base. This clone occurred once. Its cognate antigen has yet to be identified. No clone much larger than this one lies a single base away; base qualities are absent. The CDR3 regions of human TCRbeta chains were subjected to immunosequencing. In the paper's pipeline: TCRs in the repertoires were compared against a reference library of SARS-CoV-2-specific TCRs that had been generated with the MIRA antigen-specificity platform. Breadth meant the fraction of unique TCRs that were SARS-CoV-2-associated, whereas depth meant the fraction of total T cells that were SARS-CoV-2-associated. Each spike-specific TCR was assigned to its reactive spike region and to a CD4 or CD8 class using the MIRA data. Log10-transformed breadth and depth values were compared by one-way ANOVA with Sidak's multiple comparisons tests. TCRdb obtained this table from immuneACCESS and retained in-frame rearrangements with V and J assigned. These tables miss some clones; where compared with another copy, unresolved V genes account for less than half of the shortfall, and the remainder is unexplained. The DNA gave D and trimming, while V, J and clone size come from that table. The sample data list more than 100,000 clones, and approximately 89% of these were observed just once. 4% to 5.5% of the sample goes to the ten largest clones.

In the paper's terms, the time point label means: baseline before first vaccination. Vaccinee samples were obtained from the UK trials COV001 and COV002, which included a single-blind randomized controlled phase 2/3 trial of AZD1222 (ChAdOx1 nCoV-19) in healthy adults. For TCRbeta chain sequencing, PBMC samples were collected from trial participants at day 0 and at day 28 after the second dose. The specimen was peripheral blood, collected on day 0 of AZD1222 vaccination. The chain employs TRBV5-1 and TRBJ2-7, with 8 bases in between that match TRBD1. The clonotype comes from an adult in good health. In nucleotides, the sequence is TGCGCCAGCAGACCCACAGGGGGATCCTACGAGCAGTACTTC. Protein translation: CASRPTGGSYEQYF. The full variable domain, with segments outside the CDR3 supplied by the reference TRBV5-1 and TRBJ2-7 proteins, appears as KAGVTQTPRYLIKTRGQQVTLSCSPISGHRSVSWYQQTPGQGLQFLFEYFSETQRNKGNFPGRFSGRQFSNSRSEMNVSTLELGDSALYLCASRPTGGSYEQYFGPGTRLTVT.